This T cell receptor (beta chain) came from a study of spatial heterogeneity in lung cancer. In the study overall: Detection of beta-chain sequences consistently exceeded that of alpha-chain sequences. Study-level points and caveats: Among blood samples, ubiquitous expanded tumor TCRs appeared more at resection than at follow-up.

This clonotype appeared a few times. Its matching antigen is unknown. The time point was: sample taken at primary tumor resection. Whole RNA from tumor, nontumor lung or frozen PBMC was sequenced unsorted. Every molecule of TCR cDNA had its own unique molecular identifier. TCRdb used MiXCR to reprocess the 5' RACE reads, holding one entry per CDR3 protein. The sample gives over 50,000 distinct CDR3 sequences, 8.4% of which show up once; around 15% is in the top ten. V dropped 0 bases and J dropped 4; count of bases not matched to a gene: 10. This CDR3 is built from 17 residues. From germline, CDR1 is LGHNA and CDR2 YNFKEQ.

This TCR was sampled from a female donor with early-stage non-small cell lung cancer. The genes are TRBV4-2 and TRBJ1-2, with 8 nucleotides matching TRBD1. The sequencing here drew on PBMCs, taken at surgery. The CDR3 DNA reads as TGTGCCAGCAGCCAAGAAACGTCAGGGGGCCATCTCTATGGCTACACCTTC. It specifies CASSQETSGGHLYGYTF.